Only a few counts were recorded for the clone carrying this TCR beta chain. The data originate from a study of T-cell memory formation after mild COVID-19. Trimming stripped 5 bases from V and 2 bases from J, with 21 bases between. CDR1 and CDR2 from the germline V gene are SEHNR and FQNEAQ (reference sequence). This CDR3 spans 17 amino acids. TCRdb independently ran MiXCR on the 5' RACE reads; one entry per CDR3 protein. The sample yields a few hundred thousand distinct CDR3 sequences, about a sixth seen once. The J gene is TRBJ1-2, the V gene TRBV7-9; D is ambiguous. The TCR originated in a man aged 18 to 35 who had mild COVID-19 (a few samples of this study predate the infection). Cell type and time point are not known. Material: PBMCs or a T cell subset sorted from them (not recorded which). The CDR3 region has the DNA TGTGCCAGCAGCGATCCTCTGAATCCCCGAGGGAACTATGGCTACACCTTC. It encodes CASSDPLNPRGNYGYTF.